The 31 T cell receptor beta chains below all came from one sample that was sequenced in a study of T cell repertoires in cytomegalovirus infection. TCRdb analysed the reads with MiXCR anew, one entry per CDR3 protein. Of roughly 500,000 distinct CDR3 sequences listed, more than 15% were seen once; the top ten hold roughly a quarter. Sequencing was done on a sample of CD8+ T cells from PBMCs. The receptors were gathered from a human donor in good health (CMV status not recorded). Some clones in this sample may be carry-over from other donors' samples.

The chain has TRBV6-1 and TRBJ2-7; maybe TRBD1 (6 bases). CDR3 length: 13 residues. Germline V CDR1 and CDR2: MNHNS, SASEGT. Trimming shortened V by 6 bases and J by 2 bases, and 11 bases separated the two germline ends. Here the CDR3 reads CASRDRVTYEQYF. DNA of the CDR3: TGTGCCAGCAGGGACAGAGTCACCTACGAGCAGTACTTC.

Concerning this clonotype itself: Just one base apart from a much larger clone, this may be a read error. Lacking the conserved final phenylalanine or tryptophan, this CDR3 likely reflects a read error. The limits of the CDR3 on the DNA are not certain, so only TCRdb's listed CDR3 is given. The chain joins TRBV7-6 to TRBJ2-3; the D call TRBD1 from the table was never checked on the DNA. The CDR3 region is 15 residues in length, termini included. Germline values: CDR1 SGHVS, CDR2 FNYEAQ. CDR3 sequence reads: CASSLEASAPTGGYS.

The chain links TRBV27 to TRBJ2-4; no reliable D call. The CDR3 loop spans 13 amino acids. V gave up 7 bases and J gave up 0 bases, with 7 bases separating them. In germline, CDR1 is MNHEY, CDR2 SMNVEV (reference sequence). Here the CDR3 reads CASMVLAKNIQYF. The CDR3 DNA reads as TGTGCCAGCATGGTACTAGCCAAAAACATTCAGTACTTC.

This clonotype was detected only once. This chain connects TRBV3-1 to TRBJ2-1, with 11 bases identical to TRBD2. The CDR3 consists of 16 residues. CDR1 is LGHDT, CDR2 YNNKEL, per germline (reference sequence). The trim removed 4 bases at V and 7 bases at J, leaving 9 bases unmatched. CDR3 nucleotide sequence: TGTGCCAGCAGCCGATCCCTAGCGGGAGGAGATAATGAGCAGTTCTTC. It codes for CASSRSLAGGDNEQFF.

In this sample, this clonotype turned up many times. DNA of the CDR3: TGTGCCAGCAGCTTAGCGCTGTCGAGAGTGGTCGGGGAGCTGTTTTTT. Translated, it gives CASSLALSRVVGELFF. V is TRBV7-9 and J is TRBJ2-2; D remains ambiguous. Germline CDR1 SEHNR, CDR2 FQNEAQ (reference sequence). The CDR3 length is 16 residues. V lost 0 bases to trimming and J lost 7 bases, with 15 bases between them.

The V call is TRBV29-1, the J call TRBJ2-1, with 10 bases identical to TRBD2. Germline CDR1 reads SQVTM; CDR2 reads ANQGSEA. The CDR3 runs 17 residues. With V trimmed by 0 bases and J by 6 bases, 11 bases remained unmatched. This CDR3 reads CSVEDLSGRAVSNEQFF. The CDR3 nucleotides are TGCAGCGTTGAAGACTTAAGCGGGAGGGCCGTTAGCAATGAGCAGTTCTTC.

The J gene is TRBJ2-3, the V gene TRBV3-1, with D possibly matching TRBD1 (6 bases). Germline V gives CDR1 LGHDT, CDR2 YNNKEL (reference sequence). Trimming removed 4 bases at V and 3 bases at J, with 14 bases between. The CDR3 sequence is 15 residues long. CDR3 sequence reads: CASSLQGDRTDTQYF. As DNA, the CDR3 is TGTGCCAGCAGCCTACAGGGTGATCGTACAGATACGCAGTATTTT.

This clonotype has a count of ten or more. This chain joins TRBV7-3 and TRBJ2-5; the D call may be TRBD1 or TRBD2 (6 bases each). Germline V lookup: CDR1 SGHTA, CDR2 FQGTGA. V was shortened by 1 base and J by 5 bases, with 8 bases between the two germline ends. The CDR3 spans 13 residues. The chain's CDR3 is CASSLIGGETQYF. CDR3 nucleotide sequence: TGTGCCAGCAGCTTAATCGGGGGCGAGACCCAGTACTTC.

This clonotype came up many times. This chain links TRBV6-2 or TRBV6-3 with TRBJ2-1, with D possibly TRBD1 on 6 matching bases. Per germline, CDR1 MNHEY and CDR2 SVGEGT. V was trimmed by 2 bases and J by 2 bases, leaving 7 bases between them. This CDR3 is 14 amino acids long. The CDR3 bases are TGTGCCAGCAGTTACCGGGACACCTACAATGAGCAGTTCTTC. This encodes CASSYRDTYNEQFF.

In this sample, this clonotype turned up many times. The chain couples TRBV7-9 to TRBJ1-1; D remains unclear. Deletions cut 6 bases from V and 4 bases from J, with 12 bases between. The CDR3 runs 13 residues. Germline V gives CDR1 SEHNR, CDR2 FQNEAQ (reference sequence). The CDR3 bases are TGTGCCAGCAGGGGTCCGGAGGGCACTGAAGCTTTCTTT. It is translated as CASRGPEGTEAFF.

A single count supports this clonotype. The gene calls are TRBV27 and TRBJ2-1, with TRBD2 matching 7 bases. This CDR3 region has 16 residues. Looked up from germline, CDR1 is MNHEY and CDR2 is SMNVEV (reference sequence). The trim removed 7 bases at V and 8 bases at J, leaving 17 bases unmatched. The CDR3 bases are TGTGCCAGCAACGGACGCGGGGGTCTTAAAGGGTATGAGCAGTTCTTC. This sequence encodes CASNGRGGLKGYEQFF.

This chain links TRBV11-3 with TRBJ1-6, with TRBD1 as a possible D gene (5 bases). Germline-derived CDR1 and CDR2 are SGHNT and YENEEA. This CDR3 region has 14 residues. V was pared by 1 base and J by 10 bases, with 11 bases between. CDR3 protein: CASSLAGWGSPLHF. In DNA form, the CDR3 reads TGTGCCAGCAGCTTAGCGGGCTGGGGGTCACCCCTCCACTTT.

This sequence joins TRBV27 and TRBJ2-7; D is unresolved. Trimming took 6 bases from V and 3 from J, leaving 12 bases between them. The germline CDR1 and CDR2 sequences are MNHEY and SMNVEV (reference sequence). The CDR3 consists of 13 residues. The CDR3 DNA reads TGTGCCAGCAGGAAAACACGGAGCTACGAGCAGTACTTC. It codes for CASRKTRSYEQYF.

Many counts were recorded for this clonotype. This chain joins TRBV7-8 and TRBJ1-1, with 8 bases matching TRBD1. The CDR3 is 15 residues long. Germline values: CDR1 SGHVS, CDR2 FQNEAQ. With V trimmed by 1 base and J by 3 bases, 4 bases remained unmatched. DNA for the CDR3: TGTGCCAGCAGCTTAGGGACAGGGTGGCACACTGAAGCTTTCTTT. Protein: CASSLGTGWHTEAFF.

Comments on this clonotype: A single base separates this from a much larger clone, so it may be a read error. V gene TRBV28 combines with J gene TRBJ2-1; 8 nucleotides agree with TRBD2. From germline, CDR1 is MDHEN and CDR2 SYDVKM. Trimming took 10 bases from V and 6 from J; bases not matched to a gene: 11. The CDR3 loop spans 14 amino acids. The CDR3 spells CATRTGGSCNEQFF. The CDR3 bases are TGTGCCACCCGAACGGGAGGGTCTTGCAATGAGCAGTTCTTC.

The table lists this clonotype with a count of one. This chain's CDR3 is CASSLSRTRPLPYEQYF. The CDR3 DNA sequence: TGTGCCAGCAGTTTATCCAGGACTAGGCCGCTCCCATACGAGCAGTACTTC. The genes are TRBV27 and TRBJ2-7; 7 bases align to TRBD2. The V gene end was trimmed by 0 bases and the J gene end by 4 bases; junction bases not matched to a gene: 12. Germline V gene data show CDR1 as MNHEY and CDR2 as SMNVEV (reference sequence). The CDR3 covers 17 residues.

This clonotype was recorded at least ten times. The chain links TRBV19 to TRBJ1-4; the D gene is possibly TRBD1 (5 bases). The V gene lost 5 bases and the J gene lost 11 bases, with 15 bases spanning the gap. There are 13 residues in the CDR3. Germline V gene sequence: CDR1 LNHDA, CDR2 SQIVND (reference sequence). The CDR3 DNA is TGTGCCAGTAGTTCGACCGATTGGGGGAAACTGTTTTTT. This gives the protein CASSSTDWGKLFF.

Points on this clonotype: Given the absence of the conserved phenylalanine or tryptophan at the CDR3 end, a read error is likely. It is unclear where the CDR3 begins or ends on the DNA, so no DNA is shown, and the CDR3 is as TCRdb lists it. The chain carries TRBV12-3 or TRBV12-4 and TRBJ1-1; TRBD1, the table's D call, was not compared with the DNA. The CDR3 totals 12 residues, both ends included. This CDR3 reads CASSPQTRERES.

This clonotype was observed a handful of times. A much larger clone lies one base from this, so it may be a read error. V usage is TRBV7-6 and J usage is TRBJ2-1, with D perhaps TRBD1 or TRBD2 (5 bases each). CDR3 length: 15 amino acids. Germline V lookup: CDR1 SGHVS, CDR2 FNYEAQ. The V end lost 1 base, the J end lost 8 bases, and 15 bases lay between the germline ends. The CDR3: CASSLGRGSMDEQFF. The CDR3 DNA follows: TGTGCCAGCAGCTTAGGCCGGGGCTCAATGGATGAGCAGTTCTTC. Drawing the rest from reference TRBV7-6 and TRBJ2-1, the complete variable domain is GAGVSQSPRYKVTKRGQDVALRCDPISGHVSLYWYRQALGQGPEFLTYFNYEAQQDKSGLPNDRFSAERPEGSISTLTIQRTEQRDSAMYRCASSLGRGSMDEQFFGPGTRLTVL.

Concerning this clonotype: A much larger clone differs from this one at a single base, so this may be a read error. The V call is TRBV7-8, the J call TRBJ1-6; 7 bases fit TRBD1. CDR1 is SGHVS, CDR2 FQNEAQ, per germline. The CDR3 extends over 14 amino acids. CDR3 DNA: TGTGACAGCAGCCCCCGGGACAGTAATTCACCCCTCCACTTT. Its translation: CDSSPRDSNSPLHF.

The chain employs TRBV10-2 and TRBJ2-3; TRBD1 agrees at 8 bases. In germline, CDR1 is WSHSY, CDR2 SAAADI. The CDR3 is 16 amino acids. V lost 1 base, J lost 1 base, and 4 bases stayed unmatched. CDR3 residues: CASSEYQGAGTDTQYF. CDR3 sequence (DNA): TGCGCCAGCAGTGAGTATCAGGGGGCTGGCACAGATACGCAGTATTTT.

The chain uses TRBV19 and TRBJ2-4; unclear D gene. V dropped 2 bases and J dropped 8 bases, with 4 bases sitting between them. The germline V gene encodes CDR1 LNHDA and CDR2 SQIVND (reference sequence). This CDR3 has 11 amino acids. The CDR3 protein is CASSILDIQYF. The DNA of the CDR3 is TGTGCCAGTAGTATATTGGACATTCAGTACTTC. Full variable domain (remainder filled in from reference TRBV19 and TRBJ2-4): DGGITQSPKYLFRKEGQNVTLSCEQNLNHDAMYWYRQDPGQGLRLIYYSQIVNDFQKGDIAEGYSVSREKKESFPLTVTSAQKNPTAFYLCASSILDIQYFGAGTRLSVL.

This chain connects TRBV5-1 to TRBJ2-7, with TRBD1 matching 8 bases. The CDR3 loop spans 15 amino acids. The V segment lost 4 bases and the J segment 0 bases; nucleotides outside the gene matches: 6. From germline, CDR1 is SGHRS and CDR2 YFSETQ. The CDR3 coding sequence is TGCGCCAGCAGCATGGGACAGGCGAGCTCCTACGAGCAGTACTTC. It specifies CASSMGQASSYEQYF.

This clonotype was recorded at least ten times. This chain joins TRBV6-1 and TRBJ2-1; tentatively, D is TRBD2 (6 bases). Looked up from germline, CDR1 is MNHNS and CDR2 is SASEGT. This CDR3 comprises 16 residues. V lost 5 bases and J lost 4, with 18 bases in between. The CDR3 DNA reads TGTGCCAGCAGTCACACGATGGGGGGATTATACAATGAGCAGTTCTTC. Protein: CASSHTMGGLYNEQFF.

The gene calls are TRBV24-1 and TRBJ2-3; D is uncertain. Germline-derived CDR1 and CDR2 are KGHDR and SFDVKD. The CDR3 runs 15 residues. Trimming took 0 bases from V and 1 from J, leaving 7 bases between them. The CDR3 sequence: CATSDLLRGTDTQYF. The CDR3 bases are TGTGCCACCAGTGATTTGTTGAGAGGCACAGATACGCAGTATTTT.

This clonotype was recorded at least ten times. This chain links TRBV6-1 with TRBJ2-7, with 10 nucleotides matching TRBD2. CDR1 MNHNS and CDR2 SASEGT come from the germline V gene. This CDR3 spans 16 amino acids. Trimming removed 3 bases from V and 5 bases from J; junction bases left unmatched: 10. The CDR3, as DNA: TGTGCCAGCAGTGATGTCCTAGCGGGAGAAGCTAACGAGCAGTACTTC. Translated, it gives CASSDVLAGEANEQYF.

As for this clonotype: The junction shows a germline mismatch at one end, possibly a read error. V usage is TRBV7-7 and J usage is TRBJ2-1; 13 bases line up with TRBD2. This CDR3 region has 15 residues. Germline V lookup: CDR1 SSHAT, CDR2 FNYEAQ (reference sequence). CDR3 in amino acids: CASSLGTSGNYEQFF. The DNA of the CDR3 is TGTGCTAGCAGCCTTGGGACTAGCGGGAACTATGAGCAGTTCTTC. Based on the CDR3 plus reference TRBV7-7 and TRBJ2-1, the full variable domain is GAGVSQSPRYKVTKRGQDVTLRCDPISSHATLYWYQQALGQGPEFLTYFNYEAQPDKSGLPSDRFSAERPEGSISTLTIQRTEQRDSAMYRCASSLGTSGNYEQFFGPGTRLTVL.

This clonotype was observed once. The DNA for the CDR3 is TGTGCCAGCAGCTTGGAGGAGGGGATCGGTTATGGCTACACCTTC. This sequence encodes CASSLEEGIGYGYTF. The chain recombines TRBV5-4 with TRBJ1-2; possibly TRBD1 for D (5 bases). Looked up from germline, CDR1 is SGHNT and CDR2 is YYREEE (reference sequence). The CDR3 extends over 15 amino acids. Trimming took 0 bases from V and 5 from J, leaving 14 bases between them.

A remark on this clonotype: A read error may be the cause here, since a much bigger clone is one base away. The J gene is TRBJ2-5, the V gene TRBV7-3; 7 bases match TRBD1. The germline V gene encodes CDR1 SGHTA and CDR2 FQGTGA. The V and J ends lost 5 bases and 2 bases, in that order; junction bases with no gene match: 17. The CDR3 length is 18 residues. DNA for the CDR3: TGTGCCAGCAGCCTCCTCCCGGGGCGTCAGGGGGATCAAGAGACCCAGTACTTC. Translation gives CASSLLPGRQGDQETQYF. Filled out from reference TRBV7-3 and TRBJ2-5, the complete variable domain reads GAGVSQTPSNKVTEKGKYVELRCDPISGHTALYWYRQSLGQGPEFLIYFQGTGAADDSGLPNDRFFAVRPEGSVSTLKIQRTERGDSAVYLCASSLLPGRQGDQETQYFGPGTRLLVL.

The table lists this clonotype with many counts. The chain is built from TRBV27 and TRBJ2-6; no clear D. The CDR3 is made up of 16 amino acids. V lost 4 bases and J lost 0, with 10 bases in between. Germline lookup yields CDR1 MNHEY and CDR2 SMNVEV (reference sequence). CDR3 sequence (DNA): TGTGCCAGCAGTTCGATAGGAAACTCTGGGGCCAACGTCCTGACTTTC. Protein product: CASSSIGNSGANVLTF.

The sample holds a few counts of this clonotype. The J gene is TRBJ2-7, the V gene TRBV5-4, with D hard to call. Trimming left V 7 bases short and J 6 bases short, with 11 bases between. Germline loops: CDR1 SGHNT, CDR2 YYREEE (reference sequence). This CDR3 comprises 11 residues. CDR3 coding DNA: TGTGCCAGCCTGGAATCCGGCGAGCAGTACTTC. Translated, it gives CASLESGEQYF.